Shown below are 20 T cell receptor beta chains from a single sample sequenced in a study of graft-versus-host responses after intestinal transplantation. Only in-frame clones appear in the TCRdb table, and some are missing; sequencing was by immunoSEQ multiplex PCR. Here the sample spans about 39,000 clones, roughly 96% being singletons. Their specific antigens are unknown. The sequences come from unstimulated CD8+ T cells sorted from spleen or lymph node cells, collected before transplant. The receptors originated from a human donor who was the organ donor for an intestinal transplant.

CDR3 amino acids: CASGLGQGKDTQYF. The CDR3 bases are TGTGCCAGCGGTTTGGGACAGGGTAAAGATACGCAGTATTTT. The J gene is TRBJ2-3, the V gene TRBV13; 9 bases map to TRBD1. J lost 5 bases, V lost 8 bases, and 8 bases had no gene match. Looked up from germline, CDR1 is PRHDT and CDR2 is FYEKMQ (reference sequence). The CDR3 length is 14 residues.

The chain combines TRBV5-1 with TRBJ1-6; D is perhaps TRBD1 (6 bases). The CDR3 has 15 residues. Germline loops: CDR1 SGHRS, CDR2 YFSETQ. With 4 bases removed from V and 0 bases from J, the gap between germline ends came to 8 bases. The CDR3, as DNA: TGCGCCAGCAGCCTGGACAGCTCCTATAATTCACCCCTCCACTTT. It encodes CASSLDSSYNSPLHF.

This clone was counted a single time. The chain links TRBV15 to TRBJ2-5; D is possibly TRBD1 (6 bases). The better agreement between TRBJ2-7 and the DNA end casts doubt on the J call. The CDR3 loop spans 14 amino acids. CDR1 LNHNV and CDR2 YYDKDF come from the germline V gene (reference sequence). CDR3 in amino acids: CATSRRTVTHEQYF. In DNA, the CDR3 is TGTGCCACCAGCAGAAGGACAGTTACCCACGAGCAGTACTTC.

The count of this clone is one. The chain recombines TRBV5-6 with TRBJ2-7; 11 positions match TRBD2. CDR3 length equals 15 residues. CDR1 is SGHDT and CDR2 is YYEEEE in the germline V gene. The junction had 3 bases not matched to a gene; V was cut back by 3 bases and J by 1 base. In DNA, the CDR3 is TGTGCCAGCAGCTATGGGACTAGCGGATCCTACGAGCAGTACTTC. This encodes CASSYGTSGSYEQYF.

This chain links TRBV5-1 with TRBJ2-7; the D gene is possibly TRBD1 (5 bases). The germline V gene has CDR1 SGHRS and CDR2 YFSETQ. The CDR3 covers 14 residues. The germline V and J ends were trimmed by 0 bases and 0 bases, with 7 bases remaining between them. The CDR3: CASSLDRSSYEQYF. DNA of the CDR3: TGCGCCAGCAGCTTGGACAGGAGCTCCTACGAGCAGTACTTC.

V gene TRBV7-9 combines with J gene TRBJ2-7; TRBD1 agrees at 7 bases. The CDR3 spans 16 residues. The trim removed 4 bases at V and 4 bases at J, leaving 13 bases unmatched. Germline values: CDR1 SEHNR, CDR2 FQNEAQ (reference sequence). The CDR3 is CASSSPIQGLFYEQYF. The CDR3 nucleotides read TGTGCCAGCAGCTCACCTATACAGGGGTTATTTTACGAGCAGTACTTC.

This chain joins TRBV6-5 and TRBJ2-3, with TRBD2 identical over 10 bases. Germline CDR1 and CDR2: MNHEY and SVGAGI. V dropped 0 bases and J dropped 1; count of bases not matched to a gene: 1. The CDR3 is 16 amino acids. The chain's CDR3 is CASSYSSGGGTDTQYF. The CDR3 region has the DNA TGTGCCAGCAGTTACTCGAGCGGGGGGGGCACAGATACGCAGTATTTT.

This clone was detected once. The chain combines TRBV19 with TRBJ1-1; 7 bases map to TRBD1. With 5 bases clipped from V and 5 bases from J, the junction kept 5 bases outside the gene matches. CDR3 length equals 13 residues. Germline V CDR1 and CDR2: LNHDA, SQIVND (reference sequence). The CDR3 reads CASSSYRGTEAFF. The CDR3 DNA is TGTGCCAGTAGTTCATACAGGGGTACTGAAGCTTTCTTT.

The chain uses TRBV4-1 and TRBJ1-1; 9 positions agree with TRBD1. In germline, CDR1 is MGHRA, CDR2 YSYEKL. The trim removed 0 bases at V and 5 bases at J, leaving 4 bases unmatched. This CDR3 spans 15 amino acids. This CDR3 is CASSQDRDRETEAFF. DNA for the CDR3: TGCGCCAGCAGCCAAGACCGGGACAGGGAGACTGAAGCTTTCTTT.

The chain has TRBV10-2 and TRBJ1-2, with D possibly being TRBD1 (5 bases). Germline CDR1 and CDR2: WSHSY and SAAADI. This CDR3 is 16 amino acids long. V lost 6 bases and J 3 bases, leaving 20 bases between the germline ends. DNA of the CDR3: TGCGCCAGCAGGGGCTACCCCGGGACGGTCCACTATGGCTACACCTTC. This encodes CASRGYPGTVHYGYTF.

The CDR3 protein is CASSWRAEQFF. The CDR3 region has the DNA TGTGCCAGCAGCTGGCGGGCAGAGCAGTTCTTC. The rearrangement joins TRBV5-6 to TRBJ2-1, with D tentatively TRBD2 (5 bases). CDR3 length: 11 amino acids. Germline V gives CDR1 SGHDT, CDR2 YYEEEE. V was trimmed by 3 bases and J by 10 bases, leaving 8 bases between them.

The CDR3 spells CASSYSEGLAGGLNEQFF. The CDR3 nucleotides read TGTGCCAGCAGTTATAGCGAGGGACTAGCGGGGGGGCTAAATGAGCAGTTCTTC. The V and J genes are TRBV28 and TRBJ2-1, with 16 bases identical to TRBD2. Trimming cost V 4 bases and J 7 bases; bases outside gene matches: 10. Germline CDR1 is MDHEN and CDR2 is SYDVKM. This CDR3 region has 18 residues.

The V and J genes are TRBV27 and TRBJ1-5; D gene uncertain. Germline V gene sequence: CDR1 MNHEY, CDR2 SMNVEV (reference sequence). This CDR3 has 14 amino acids. The germline V and J ends were trimmed by 3 bases and 4 bases, with 10 bases remaining between them. The CDR3 DNA follows: TGTGCCAGCAGTTTCGGAGGAGAAAATCAGCCCCAGCATTTT. Its translation: CASSFGGENQPQHF.

This chain connects TRBV4-3 to TRBJ1-1; D call uncertain. With 0 bases removed from V and 5 bases from J, the gap between germline ends came to 7 bases. Germline CDR1 LGHNA, CDR2 YSLEER. This CDR3 comprises 13 residues. The CDR3 reads CASSQDKGTEAFF. CDR3 coding DNA: TGCGCCAGCAGCCAAGATAAAGGTACTGAAGCTTTCTTT.

The CDR3 sequence is CASSMQGMNTEAFF. The CDR3 bases are TGTGCCAGTAGTATGCAGGGGATGAACACTGAAGCTTTCTTT. This chain links TRBV19 with TRBJ1-1, with D tentatively TRBD1 (6 bases). Germline V CDR1 and CDR2: LNHDA, SQIVND (reference sequence). Trimming took off 3 bases at V and 0 bases at J, with 8 bases between the two ends. The CDR3 contains 14 residues.

V usage is TRBV20-1 and J usage is TRBJ2-7, with 8 positions matching TRBD1. This CDR3 spans 11 amino acids. The germline CDR1 and CDR2 sequences are DFQATT and SNEGSKA (reference sequence). In DNA form, the CDR3 reads TGCAGCCCGGGACAGGACTACGAGCAGTACTTC. Residues: CSPGQDYEQYF.

The CDR3 sequence: CASSLSGFTDTQYF. The CDR3 DNA follows: TGTGCCAGCAGCTTATCGGGCTTCACAGATACGCAGTATTTT. The gene calls are TRBV7-2 and TRBJ2-3; D is undetermined. Germline V gene data show CDR1 as SGHTA and CDR2 as FQGNSA. This CDR3 is built from 14 residues. V dropped 2 bases and J dropped 2 bases, with 8 bases sitting between them.

The chain carries TRBV4-1 and TRBJ1-1; 9 bases are shared with TRBD1. Germline trimming cut 1 base from V and 0 bases from J; bases unmatched to any gene: 3. The CDR3 length is 16 residues. Germline V CDR1 and CDR2: MGHRA, YSYEKL. CDR3 bases: TGCGCCAGCAGCCAAGGGACAGGGGAAATGAACACTGAAGCTTTCTTT. Its protein is CASSQGTGEMNTEAFF.

Remarks on this clone: Other DNA variants within this sample encode the same CDR3. The CDR3 reads CASSVELTGIETDTQYF. For the CDR3, the DNA is TGTGCCAGCAGCGTGGAATTGACAGGGATCGAGACAGATACGCAGTATTTT. The chain is built from TRBV9 and TRBJ2-3; 7 bases agree with TRBD1. CDR3 length equals 17 residues. Germline trimming cut 2 bases from V and 3 bases from J; bases unmatched to any gene: 12. CDR1 and CDR2 from the germline V gene are SGDLS and YYNGEE.

This chain links TRBV5-4 with TRBJ1-5; D not resolved. Germline CDR1 and CDR2: SGHNT and YYREEE (reference sequence). V was trimmed by 1 base and J by 0 bases, leaving 5 bases between them. The CDR3 loop spans 14 amino acids. The CDR3 loop reads CASSLWGSNQPQHF. The CDR3 DNA reads as TGTGCCAGCAGCTTGTGGGGTAGCAATCAGCCCCAGCATTTT.